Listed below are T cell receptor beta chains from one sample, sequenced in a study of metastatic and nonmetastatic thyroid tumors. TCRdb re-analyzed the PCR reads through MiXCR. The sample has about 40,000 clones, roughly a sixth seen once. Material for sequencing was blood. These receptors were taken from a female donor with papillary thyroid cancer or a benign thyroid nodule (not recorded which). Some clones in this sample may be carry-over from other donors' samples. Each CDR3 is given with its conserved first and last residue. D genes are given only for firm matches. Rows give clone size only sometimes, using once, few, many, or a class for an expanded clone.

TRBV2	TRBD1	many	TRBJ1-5	CASHGQGSNQPQHF	TGTGCCAGCCATGGACAGGGTAGCAATCAGCCCCAGCATTTT
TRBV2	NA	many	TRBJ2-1	CASSEGAGSSYNEQFF	TGTGCCAGCAGTGAAGGGGCGGGATCCTCCTACAATGAGCAGTTCTTC
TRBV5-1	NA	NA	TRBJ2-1	CASSLSQGSHNEQFF	TGCGCCAGCAGCTTATCCCAAGGTTCCCACAATGAGCAGTTCTTC
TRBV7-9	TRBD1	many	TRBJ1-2	CASSLARQGKNGYTF	TGTGCCAGCAGCTTAGCGAGACAGGGAAAGAATGGCTACACCTTC
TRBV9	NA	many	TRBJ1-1	CASSVEGWGGNTEAFF	TGTGCCAGCAGCGTAGAGGGGTGGGGCGGGAACACTGAAGCTTTCTTT
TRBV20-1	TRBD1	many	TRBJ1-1	CSARDIQGTAVNTEAFF	TGCAGTGCTAGAGATATCCAGGGGACAGCGGTGAACACTGAAGCTTTCTTT
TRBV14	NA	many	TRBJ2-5	CASSHRPGRETQYF	TGTGCCAGCAGCCACCGTCCTGGGCGGGAGACCCAGTACTTC
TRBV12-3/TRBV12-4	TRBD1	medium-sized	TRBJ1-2	CASSPTGGVYGYTF	TGTGCCAGCAGTCCGACAGGGGGCGTCTATGGCTACACCTTC
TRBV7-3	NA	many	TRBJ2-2	CASSYTGTLNTGELFF	TGTGCCAGCAGTTACACCGGGACACTAAACACCGGGGAGCTGTTTTTT
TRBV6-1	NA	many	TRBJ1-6	CASSESRSANSPLHF	TGTGCCAGCAGTGAAAGTCGGTCTGCAAATTCACCCCTCCACTTT
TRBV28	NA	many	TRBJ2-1	CASSLDRVRDEQFF	TGTGCCAGCAGTTTAGATAGGGTTAGGGATGAGCAGTTCTTC
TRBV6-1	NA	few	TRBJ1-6	CASRPPWRLYSPLHF	TGTGCCAGCAGGCCCCCTTGGAGGTTGTACTCACCCCTCCACTTT
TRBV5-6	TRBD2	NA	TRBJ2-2	CASSVLAVGNTGELFF	TGTGCCAGCAGCGTACTAGCGGTGGGGAACACCGGGGAGCTGTTTTTT
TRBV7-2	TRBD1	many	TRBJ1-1	CASSIQGANTEAFF	TGTGCCAGCAGCATACAGGGGGCGAACACTGAAGCTTTCTTT
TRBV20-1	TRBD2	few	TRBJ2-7	CSARGLPGTSWSAAEQYF	TGCAGTGCTAGAGGTCTACCCGGGACTAGCTGGAGTGCGGCCGAGCAGTACTTC
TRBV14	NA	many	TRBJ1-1	CASSGALNTEAFF	TGTGCCAGCAGCGGCGCCCTGAACACTGAAGCTTTCTTT
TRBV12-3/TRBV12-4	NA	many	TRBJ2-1	CASSPRAVSSYNEQFF	TGTGCCAGCAGTCCCCGGGCTGTGAGCTCCTACAATGAGCAGTTCTTC
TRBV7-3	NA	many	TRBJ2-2	CASSFGTTGELFF	TGTGCCAGCAGCTTTGGAACCACCGGGGAGCTGTTTTTT
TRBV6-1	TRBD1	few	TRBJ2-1	CASRSNRGYIYEQFF	TGTGCCAGCAGGTCCAACAGGGGGTATATATATGAGCAGTTCTTC
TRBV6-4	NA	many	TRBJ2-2	CASSDSDTGELFF	TGTGCCAGCAGTGACTCAGACACCGGGGAGCTGTTTTTT
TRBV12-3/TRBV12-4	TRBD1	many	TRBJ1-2	CASSRQGRGGYTF	TGTGCCAGCAGTCGACAGGGACGAGGTGGCTACACCTTC
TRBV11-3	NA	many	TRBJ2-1	CASSLGGSNEQFF	TGTGCCAGCAGCTTAGGCGGAAGCAATGAGCAGTTCTTC
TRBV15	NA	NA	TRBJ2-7	CATSRERGGSNEQYF	TGTGCCACCAGCAGAGAGAGGGGCGGTTCGAACGAGCAGTACTTC
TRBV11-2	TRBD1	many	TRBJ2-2	CASRIGTGPGELFF	TGTGCCAGCAGAATAGGGACAGGGCCCGGGGAGCTGTTTTTT
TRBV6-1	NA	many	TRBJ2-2	CASNDWGRGDTGELFF	TGTGCCAGCAATGACTGGGGTAGAGGTGACACCGGGGAGCTGTTTTTT
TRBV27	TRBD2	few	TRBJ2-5	CASSLQRGAGETQYF	TGTGCCAGCAGTTTACAGCGGGGGGCGGGCGAGACCCAGTACTTC
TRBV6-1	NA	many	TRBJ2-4	CASTQQGGNIQYF	TGTGCCAGTACTCAACAAGGGGGGAACATTCAGTACTTC
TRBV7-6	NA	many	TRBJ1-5	CASSLAPFFIGQGHNQPQHF	TGTGCCAGCAGCTTAGCGCCCTTTTTTATAGGACAAGGCCACAATCAGCCCCAGCATTTT
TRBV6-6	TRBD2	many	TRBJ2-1	CASSYSKGGGSYNEQFF	TGTGCCAGCAGTTACTCGAAGGGCGGGGGCTCCTACAATGAGCAGTTCTTC
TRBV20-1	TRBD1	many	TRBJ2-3	CSARAGTGDSDTQYF	TGCAGTGCTCGTGCAGGGACAGGGGATTCAGATACGCAGTATTTT
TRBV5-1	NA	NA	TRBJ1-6	CASSLRGQESSPLNF	TGCGCCAGCAGCTTGCGGGGACAAGAATCCTCACCCCTCAACTTT
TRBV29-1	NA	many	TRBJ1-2	CSVETANYGYTF	TGCAGCGTTGAAACCGCTAACTATGGCTACACCTTC
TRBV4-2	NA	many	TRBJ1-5	CASSQDIGPNQLQHF	TGTGCCAGCAGCCAAGATATAGGACCGAATCAGCTCCAGCATTTT
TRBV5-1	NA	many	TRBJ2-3	CASSLEDTNTDTQYF	TGCGCCAGCAGCTTGGAGGACACTAACACAGATACGCAGTATTTT
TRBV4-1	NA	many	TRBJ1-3	CASSQDPGYGNTIYF	TGCGCCAGCAGCCAAGATCCGGGTTACGGAAACACCATATATTTT
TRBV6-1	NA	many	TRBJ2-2	CASSRAGTSNTGELFF	TGTGCCAGCAGCCGCGCCGGGACGTCGAACACCGGGGAGCTGTTTTTT
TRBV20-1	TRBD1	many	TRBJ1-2	CSARGDRVGYGYTF	TGCAGTGCTAGGGGGGACAGGGTCGGCTATGGCTACACCTTC
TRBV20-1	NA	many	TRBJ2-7	CSATQSSREAYEQYF	TGCAGTGCTACCCAGTCGTCCCGAGAGGCCTACGAGCAGTACTTC
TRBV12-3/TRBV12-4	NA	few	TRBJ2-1	CASSLPGRGNNGQFF	TGTGCCAGCAGTTTACCAGGGAGGGGGAATAATGGGCAGTTCTTC
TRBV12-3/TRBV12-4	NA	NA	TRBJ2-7	CASSSRHKDYEQYF	TGTGCCAGCAGTTCCCGGCATAAAGACTACGAGCAGTACTTC
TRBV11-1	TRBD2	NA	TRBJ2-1	CASSRDAGVRSYNEQFF	TGTGCCAGCAGCCGAGACGCGGGAGTACGATCCTACAATGAGCAGTTCTTC
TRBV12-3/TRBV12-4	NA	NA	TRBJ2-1	CASSLANSYNEQFF	TGTGCCAGCAGCCTGGCAAATTCCTACAATGAGCAGTTCTTC
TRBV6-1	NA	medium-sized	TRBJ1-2	CASSDYSGTYGYTF	TGTGCCAGCAGTGATTACAGTGGGACCTATGGCTACACCTTC
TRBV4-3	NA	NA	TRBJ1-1	CASSQDLGSSSAGTEAFF	TGCGCCAGCAGCCAAGATCTCGGCAGTTCATCGGCGGGCACTGAAGCTTTCTTT
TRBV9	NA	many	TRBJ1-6	CASSEPGPDNSPLHF	TGTGCCAGCAGCGAACCGGGGCCTGATAATTCACCCCTCCACTTT
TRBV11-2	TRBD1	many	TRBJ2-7	CASSLRGSGQGTYEQYF	TGTGCCAGCAGCTTAAGGGGCTCGGGACAGGGGACCTACGAGCAGTACTTC
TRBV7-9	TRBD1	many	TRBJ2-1	CASSPYSGTAYNEQFF	TGTGCCAGCAGCCCCTACTCCGGGACAGCCTACAATGAGCAGTTCTTC
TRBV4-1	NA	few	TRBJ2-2	CASSHGPFTGELFF	TGCGCCAGCAGCCATGGACCCTTTACCGGGGAGCTGTTTTTT
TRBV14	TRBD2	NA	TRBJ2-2	CASSLELAGWPDTGELFF	TGTGCCAGCAGCCTAGAACTAGCGGGATGGCCCGACACCGGGGAGCTGTTTTTT
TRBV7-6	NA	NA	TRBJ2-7	CASSLVAEWVAGDDEQYF	TGTGCCAGCAGCTTAGTAGCGGAATGGGTGGCAGGTGACGACGAGCAGTACTTT
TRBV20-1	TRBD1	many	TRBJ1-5	CSAFETGQHNQPQHF	TGCAGTGCTTTTGAGACGGGACAGCACAATCAGCCCCAGCATTTT
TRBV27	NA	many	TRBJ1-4	CASSLREGEKLFF	TGTGCCAGCAGTTTGAGGGAGGGGGAAAAACTGTTTTTT
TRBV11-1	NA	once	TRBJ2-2	CASSLGTTNTGELFF	TGTGCCAGCAGCTTGGGGACAACGAACACCGGGGAGCTGTTTTTT
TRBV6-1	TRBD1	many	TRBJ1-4	CASSLKTGNEKLFF	TGTGCCAGCAGTCTCAAGACAGGGAATGAAAAACTGTTTTTT